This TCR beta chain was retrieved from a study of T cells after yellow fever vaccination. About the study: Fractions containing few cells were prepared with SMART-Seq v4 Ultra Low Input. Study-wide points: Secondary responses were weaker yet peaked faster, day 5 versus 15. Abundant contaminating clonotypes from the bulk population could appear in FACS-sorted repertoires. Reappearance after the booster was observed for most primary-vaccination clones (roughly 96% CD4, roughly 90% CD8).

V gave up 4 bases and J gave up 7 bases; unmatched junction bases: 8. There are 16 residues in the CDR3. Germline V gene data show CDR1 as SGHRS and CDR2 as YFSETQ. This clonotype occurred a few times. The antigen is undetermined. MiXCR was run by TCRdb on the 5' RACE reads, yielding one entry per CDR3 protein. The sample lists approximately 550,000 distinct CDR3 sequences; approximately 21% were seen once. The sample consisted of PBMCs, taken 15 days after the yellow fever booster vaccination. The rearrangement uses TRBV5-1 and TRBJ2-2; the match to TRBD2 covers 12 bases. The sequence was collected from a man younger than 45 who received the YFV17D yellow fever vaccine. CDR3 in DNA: TGCGCCAGCAGCGTACGACTAGCGGGAGATGGCGGGGAGCTGTTTTTT. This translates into CASSVRLAGDGGELFF.